The 26 T cell receptor beta chains below all came from one sample that was sequenced in a study of somatic mutations in cytotoxic T cells in rheumatoid arthritis. Assay: immunoSEQ multiplex PCR; the TCRdb copy retains only in-frame clones and omits some. The sample lists 15,000 to 20,000 clones, roughly four fifths occurring once. Sequencing used CD8+ T cells sorted from blood. The receptor set was obtained from an adult with rheumatoid arthritis.

The chain joins TRBV19 to TRBJ1-5, with D perhaps TRBD1 (5 bases). Trimming removed 5 bases from V and 4 bases from J, with 18 bases in between. The CDR3 contains 16 residues. The germline V gene encodes CDR1 LNHDA and CDR2 SQIVND (reference sequence). The CDR3: CASSRQGTETNQPQHF. CDR3 nucleotides: TGTGCCAGTAGTCGGCAAGGGACCGAAACTAATCAGCCCCAGCATTTT.

The chain has TRBV2 and TRBJ2-3, with TRBD2 matching over 8 bases. The CDR3 spans 15 residues. Germline V gene data show CDR1 as SNHLY and CDR2 as FYNNEI. V was pared by 6 bases and J by 5 bases, with 10 bases of the junction left unmatched. This CDR3 is CASRFGGGLKDTQYF. Written as DNA, the CDR3 is TGTGCCAGCAGGTTCGGGGGGGGCTTAAAAGATACGCAGTATTTT. Combining the CDR3 with reference TRBV2 and TRBJ2-3 gives the whole variable domain EPEVTQTPSHQVTQMGQEVILRCVPISNHLYFYWYRQILGQKVEFLVSFYNNEISEKSEIFDDQFSVERPDGSNFTLKIRSTKLEDSAMYFCASRFGGGLKDTQYFGPGTRLTVL.

The chain has TRBV4-1 and TRBJ1-3; no firm D call. V lost 6 bases and J lost 0, with 9 bases in between. The germline CDR1 and CDR2 sequences are MGHRA and YSYEKL. The CDR3 runs 14 residues. CDR3 nucleotide sequence: TGCGCCAGCAGTCCGACTTTCTCTGGAAACACCATATATTTT. As protein: CASSPTFSGNTIYF.

The J gene is TRBJ1-2, the V gene TRBV29-1; 10 bases agree with TRBD1. J was trimmed by 1 base and V by 2 bases; bases with no gene match: 10. The CDR3 sequence is 17 residues long. The V gene's germline CDR1 is SQVTM and CDR2 ANQGSEA. The CDR3 region is CSVETGTGEGSNYGYTF. The CDR3, as DNA: TGCAGCGTTGAAACCGGGACAGGGGAAGGGAGTAACTATGGCTACACCTTC.

On this clone: Other DNA sequences from this sample encode an identical CDR3 as well. V usage is TRBV7-9 and J usage is TRBJ2-7; D gene ambiguous. The length of the CDR3 is 11 residues. V was cut by 5 bases and J by 3 bases, with 5 bases left in between. Germline CDR1 reads SEHNR; CDR2 reads FQNEAQ (reference sequence). The CDR3, as DNA: TGTGCCAGCAGCCCTGACTACGAGCAGTACTTC. The encoded protein is CASSPDYEQYF.

The chain has TRBV5-6 and TRBJ2-7; D is unresolved. The germline V gene encodes CDR1 SGHDT and CDR2 YYEEEE. V was clipped by 1 base and J by 5 bases, with 4 bases between them. The CDR3 is made up of 11 amino acids. The CDR3 DNA reads TGTGCCAGCAGCTTGTGGCACGAGCAGTACTTC. This codes for CASSLWHEQYF.

This chain links TRBV13 with TRBJ2-5; D is unresolved. V lost 5 bases and J lost 2, with 9 bases in between. This CDR3 has 13 residues. The germline V gene encodes CDR1 PRHDT and CDR2 FYEKMQ (reference sequence). CDR3 sequence reads: CASSPSPQETQYF. DNA for the CDR3: TGTGCCAGCAGCCCGAGCCCACAAGAGACCCAGTACTTC.

V gene TRBV12-5 combines with J gene TRBJ1-1, with D hard to call. The CDR3 extends over 16 amino acids. Trimming pared 0 bases from V and 4 bases from J, leaving 15 bases between. CDR1 LGHNT and CDR2 FRNRAP come from the germline V gene. CDR3 DNA: TGTGCTAGTGGTTTGGTAAATCAAGGGTATTCCACTGAAGCTTTCTTT. Translating gives CASGLVNQGYSTEAFF.

This clone was counted only a few times. This rearrangement joins TRBV11-2 to TRBJ2-5, with a possible D match to TRBD1 (7 bases). The germline V and J ends were trimmed by 4 bases and 8 bases, with 17 bases remaining between them. The germline V gene encodes CDR1 SGHAT and CDR2 FQNNGV. The CDR3 length is 14 residues. The CDR3 region is CASSSRLGGNTQYF. The DNA of the CDR3 is TGTGCCAGCAGCTCGAGACTAGGGGGCAACACCCAGTACTTC. The full variable domain, completed using reference TRBV11-2 and TRBJ2-5, is EAGVAQSPRYKIIEKRQSVAFWCNPISGHATLYWYQQILGQGPKLLIQFQNNGVVDDSQLPKDRFSAERLKGVDSTLKIQPAKLEDSAVYLCASSSRLGGNTQYFGPGTRLLVL.

This clone appeared a single time. The chain links TRBV7-9 to TRBJ1-3; TRBD1 matches at 9 bases. The germline gives CDR1 SEHNR, CDR2 FQNEAQ (reference sequence). Trimming took 5 bases from V and 8 from J; bases not matched to a gene: 13. The CDR3 is 16 residues long. CDR3 DNA sequence: TGTGCCAGCAGCCGTGGGACAGGGAACCTTGGCGACACCATATATTTT. It encodes CASSRGTGNLGDTIYF.

The CDR3 sequence: CASSPSPGNEQFF. The CDR3 region has the DNA TGCGCCAGCAGCCCGTCTCCGGGAAATGAGCAGTTCTTC. The chain recombines TRBV4-1 with TRBJ2-1; a possible D gene is TRBD2 (5 bases). The CDR3 covers 13 residues. V lost 4 bases and J lost 7, with 11 bases in between. Germline V gene lookup returns CDR1 MGHRA and CDR2 YSYEKL.

By proportion, this clone is medium-sized (0.01 to 0.1%). The V gene is TRBV11-2, the J gene TRBJ2-7; D remains ambiguous. This CDR3 has 12 amino acids. Germline-derived CDR1 and CDR2 are SGHAT and FQNNGV. Trimming removed 4 bases at V and 6 bases at J, with 10 bases between. The CDR3 loop is CASSSRLGEQYF. The CDR3 region has the DNA TGTGCCAGCAGCTCCCGCCTAGGCGAGCAGTACTTC.

The chain couples TRBV7-9 to TRBJ2-5; D is unclear. This CDR3 comprises 14 residues. Trimming pared 2 bases from V and 0 bases from J, leaving 7 bases between. The germline gives CDR1 SEHNR, CDR2 FQNEAQ (reference sequence). The CDR3 reads CASSLPTHQETQYF. CDR3 sequence (DNA): TGTGCCAGCAGCTTACCAACTCACCAAGAGACCCAGTACTTC.

This chain joins TRBV27 and TRBJ1-4, with TRBD1 matching over 7 bases. The CDR3 totals 12 residues. Germline V CDR1 and CDR2: MNHEY, SMNVEV (reference sequence). The ends lost 7 bases at V and 13 bases at J; junction bases unmatched: 9. Here the CDR3 reads CASKGDDRVLFF. DNA for the CDR3: TGTGCCAGCAAAGGGGATGACAGGGTACTGTTTTTT.

V usage is TRBV4-1 and J usage is TRBJ1-5; D is undetermined. This CDR3 is built from 16 residues. V was shortened by 0 bases and J by 3 bases, with 12 bases between the two germline ends. The germline V gene encodes CDR1 MGHRA and CDR2 YSYEKL. The CDR3 region is CASSQDSRRSNQPQHF. CDR3 DNA sequence: TGCGCCAGCAGCCAAGATAGCCGGCGGTCCAATCAGCCCCAGCATTTT.

V usage is TRBV4-3 and J usage is TRBJ2-5; tentative D call: TRBD2 (5 bases). The CDR3 totals 17 residues. In germline, CDR1 is LGHNA, CDR2 YSLEER. Trimming took off 0 bases at V and 0 bases at J, with 14 bases between the two ends. CDR3 loop: CASSQDGPGIDQETQYF. CDR3 DNA: TGCGCCAGCAGCCAAGATGGTCCGGGGATTGACCAAGAGACCCAGTACTTC.

The chain combines TRBV19 with TRBJ1-1; 12 bases are shared with TRBD1. V lost 5 bases, J lost 4 bases, and 5 bases stayed unmatched. The CDR3 length is 15 residues. In germline, CDR1 is LNHDA, CDR2 SQIVND (reference sequence). In DNA, the CDR3 is TGTGCCAGTAGTGCCGGGACAGGGGGCTTCACTGAAGCTTTCTTT. Translated: CASSAGTGGFTEAFF.

The CDR3 loop reads CASSQDQTAFNEKLFF. The CDR3 DNA reads TGCGCCAGCAGCCAAGATCAAACAGCCTTTAATGAAAAACTGTTTTTT. The V call is TRBV4-3, the J call TRBJ1-4; D gene uncertain. The CDR3 is made up of 16 amino acids. Germline assignment: CDR1 LGHNA and CDR2 YSLEER. V gave up 0 bases and J gave up 4 bases, with 12 bases separating them.

The V and J genes are TRBV4-3 and TRBJ1-4; a possible D gene is TRBD1 (5 bases). The CDR3 sequence is 14 residues long. CDR1 LGHNA and CDR2 YSLEER come from the germline V gene. V lost 0 bases and J 6 bases, leaving 8 bases between the germline ends. The CDR3 here is CASSQEGGDEKLFF. CDR3 nucleotide sequence: TGCGCCAGCAGCCAAGAGGGGGGGGATGAAAAACTGTTTTTT.

The gene calls are TRBV12-5 and TRBJ1-5, with D unclear. Trimming shortened V by 5 bases and J by 2 bases, and 4 bases separated the two germline ends. The V gene's germline CDR1 is LGHNT and CDR2 FRNRAP. The CDR3 sequence is 12 residues long. The CDR3 sequence: CASGNGNQPQHF. DNA of the CDR3: TGTGCTAGTGGTAATGGCAATCAGCCCCAGCATTTT. Using reference TRBV12-5 and TRBJ1-5 for the parts outside the CDR3, the full variable domain is DARVTQTPRHKVTEMGQEVTMRCQPILGHNTVFWYRQTMMQGLELLAYFRNRAPLDDSGMPKDRFSAEMPDATLATLKIQPSEPRDSAVYFCASGNGNQPQHFGDGTRLSIL.

This clone came up a few times. V and J are TRBV11-2 and TRBJ2-3, with 11 bases identical to TRBD2. CDR1 and CDR2 from the germline V gene are SGHAT and FQNNGV. The junction had 6 bases not matched to a gene; V was cut back by 5 bases and J by 2 bases. This CDR3 spans 16 amino acids. The CDR3 nucleotides are TGTGCCAGCAGCCAAGTAGCGGGGGGGATCACAGATACGCAGTATTTT. Amino acids: CASSQVAGGITDTQYF.

V usage is TRBV5-6 and J usage is TRBJ1-2; TRBD1 agrees at 7 bases. This CDR3 has 15 residues. Looked up from germline, CDR1 is SGHDT and CDR2 is YYEEEE. V was clipped by 4 bases and J by 1 base; unmatched bases: 7. The CDR3 protein is CASSGWGQLNYGYTF. Written as DNA, the CDR3 is TGTGCCAGCAGCGGGTGGGGACAGCTTAACTATGGCTACACCTTC.

This rearrangement joins TRBV11-2 to TRBJ2-7; D is undetermined. Germline V lookup: CDR1 SGHAT, CDR2 FQNNGV. There are 14 residues in the CDR3. V lost 3 bases to trimming and J lost 3 bases, with 12 bases between them. The CDR3 DNA follows: TGTGCCAGCAGCTTCGGTACCGACGTCTACGAGCAGTACTTC. Its protein product is CASSFGTDVYEQYF.

This clone was observed a handful of times. The chain couples TRBV7-3 to TRBJ2-3; D might be TRBD1 or TRBD2, each matching 5 bases. The V gene's germline CDR1 is SGHTA and CDR2 FQGTGA. The CDR3 loop spans 15 amino acids. V lost 5 bases, J lost 2 bases, and 14 bases lay in between. The CDR3 protein is CASSPPPGTTDTQYF. In DNA form, the CDR3 reads TGTGCCAGCAGCCCGCCCCCGGGGACCACAGATACGCAGTATTTT. The full variable domain, its missing parts supplied by reference TRBV7-3 and TRBJ2-3, is GAGVSQTPSNKVTEKGKYVELRCDPISGHTALYWYRQSLGQGPEFLIYFQGTGAADDSGLPNDRFFAVRPEGSVSTLKIQRTERGDSAVYLCASSPPPGTTDTQYFGPGTRLTVL.

The chain carries TRBV11-2 and TRBJ2-1; D possibly uses TRBD1 or TRBD2 (5 bases each). The CDR3 sequence is 16 residues long. The germline CDR1 and CDR2 sequences are SGHAT and FQNNGV. The V gene lost 2 bases and the J gene lost 5 bases, with 16 bases spanning the gap. The DNA for the CDR3 is TGTGCCAGCAGCTTAATGCGGGTTCTAGGGGACAATGAGCAGTTCTTC. Protein product: CASSLMRVLGDNEQFF.

This chain uses TRBV4-3 with TRBJ2-6, with D unclear. V was trimmed by 0 bases and J by 0 bases, leaving 15 bases between them. In germline, CDR1 is LGHNA, CDR2 YSLEER. This CDR3 has 19 amino acids. The CDR3 reads CASSQDSAPTISGANVLTF. CDR3 sequence (DNA): TGCGCCAGCAGCCAAGATAGTGCCCCGACGATCTCTGGGGCCAACGTCCTGACTTTC.